The rows below give T cell receptor beta chains drawn from one sample of a study of cytomegalovirus exposure and HLA in healthy donors. Some clones are missing from TCRdb's copy, which holds only in-frame ones; the method was immunoSEQ multiplex PCR. Among 150,000 or so clones listed, roughly three quarters were seen once. The sequencing sample was made of PBMCs. The receptors here all came from a woman between 45 and 60 years old in good health and CMV-seropositive. Both conserved end residues are part of each CDR3. D genes are given only for firm matches. Some rows mark clone size as missing; the rest say once, few, many or name a class of expanded clone.

cdr3_nt,cdr3_aa,v_call,clone_size,j_call,d_call
TGTGCCAGCAGCTCCAGGGGAAGGACTGAAGCTTTCTTT,CASSSRGRTEAFF,TRBV7-9,-,TRBJ1-1,-
TGTGCCAGTAGTATCACGACATTATACGAGCAGTACTTC,CASSITTLYEQYF,TRBV19,-,TRBJ2-7,-
TGTGCCAGCAGCCCCAGCGACGGTTATCAGCCCCAGCATTTT,CASSPSDGYQPQHF,TRBV7-9,-,TRBJ1-5,-
TGCGCCAGCAGTTTCGGGACAGGCAACGTTCAGTACTTC,CASSFGTGNVQYF,TRBV5-1,-,TRBJ2-7,TRBD1
TGTGCCACCAGCAGAGAGGGGGGGGGAGGTCGGATGAACACTGAAGCTTTCTTT,CATSREGGGGRMNTEAFF,TRBV15,-,TRBJ1-1,-
TGTGCCAGCTCACCACTCGGGTCGAGGGTTACCGGGGAGCTGTTTTTT,CASSPLGSRVTGELFF,TRBV18,-,TRBJ2-2,-
TGCGCCAGCAGCCCAGACGGGACTAGCGGGAGCAGGAGGGAGCTGTTTTTT,CASSPDGTSGSRRELFF,TRBV4-1,-,TRBJ2-2,TRBD2
TGTGCCAGCAGCTTCGGGGGAGTGAACACCGGGGAGCTGTTTTTT,CASSFGGVNTGELFF,TRBV11-3,-,TRBJ2-2,-
TGTGCCAGCGTGGGGACTAGCGGGATATACAATGAGCAGTTCTTC,CASVGTSGIYNEQFF,TRBV2,once,TRBJ2-1,TRBD2
TGTGCCAGTAGTATATCGGACAGGGGTCGTTATGGCTACACCTTC,CASSISDRGRYGYTF,TRBV19,-,TRBJ1-2,TRBD1
TGTGCCAGTAGTATTCCCGCGGCAGACTACACCTTC,CASSIPAADYTF,TRBV19,-,TRBJ1-2,-
TGTGCCAGCAGTTACTGGTCAGCGGACCCTTACGAGCAGTACTTC,CASSYWSADPYEQYF,TRBV6-5,-,TRBJ2-7,-
TGTGCCAGCAGCTCCCGTGCCGAGGGATCAGCTTTCTTT,CASSSRAEGSAFF,TRBV7-2,-,TRBJ1-1,-
TGTGCCAGCAGCCGAGGACAGCCCCATCAGCCCCAGCATTTT,CASSRGQPHQPQHF,TRBV4-2,-,TRBJ1-5,-
TGTGCCAGCAGCTTTAGCGGGAGTGTTTACAATGAGCAGTTCTTC,CASSFSGSVYNEQFF,TRBV6-4,-,TRBJ2-1,TRBD2
TGTGCCAGCAGTCCCCAGGGGGCAGATACGCAGTATTTT,CASSPQGADTQYF,TRBV28,-,TRBJ2-3,TRBD1
TGTGCCAGCAGTGAGGTTAGGGCAGGGGGAAATCAGCCCCAGCATTTT,CASSEVRAGGNQPQHF,TRBV2,-,TRBJ1-5,TRBD1
TGTGCCAGCAGCGCGGGGGGGGAGCAGTTCTTC,CASSAGGEQFF,TRBV7-2,-,TRBJ2-1,TRBD2
TGTGCCAGTATACCAAACTCGTTCTCCTACAATGAGCAGTTCTTC,CASIPNSFSYNEQFF,TRBV19,once,TRBJ2-1,-
TGTGCCAGCAGCCTCGGACTAGCGACCTACGAGCAGTACTTC,CASSLGLATYEQYF,TRBV7-2,-,TRBJ2-7,TRBD2
TGTGCCAGCAGCTTAACTTACGAGCAGTACTTC,CASSLTYEQYF,TRBV7-9,few,TRBJ2-7,-
TGCGCCAGCAGCCAAGATTCGCTAGCGGGGGCCCAAGTTCCGCAGTATTTT,CASSQDSLAGAQVPQYF,TRBV4-1,-,TRBJ2-3,TRBD2
TGTGCCAGCAGCTTTGAGCTAGCCAACAATGAGCAGTTCTTC,CASSFELANNEQFF,TRBV7-6,-,TRBJ2-1,-
TGCGCCAGCAGCTTGAAACTAGCGGGAGAAGAGACCCAGTACTTC,CASSLKLAGEETQYF,TRBV5-1,-,TRBJ2-5,TRBD2
TGTGCCAGCAGCTTACGACAGGGGAACACTGAAGCTTTCTTT,CASSLRQGNTEAFF,TRBV27,-,TRBJ1-1,TRBD1
TGTGCCAGCAGTGGTTCCAACAGGGGCTACTCTGGAAACACCATATATTTT,CASSGSNRGYSGNTIYF,TRBV6-1,-,TRBJ1-3,TRBD1
TGTGCTAGCAGTTCCGGGACAGGGGGTGGAGAGACCCAGTACTTC,CASSSGTGGGETQYF,TRBV7-7,-,TRBJ2-5,TRBD1
TGTGCCAGCAGCCTACAGGCCCGGAGGTTCTTC,CASSLQARRFF,TRBV6-1,few,TRBJ2-1,-
TGCGCCAGCACAGTCGATTCACCCCTCCACTTT,CASTVDSPLHF,TRBV5-1,-,TRBJ1-6,-
TGTGCCAGCAGTCAGACTAGCGGGAGAGACAATGAGCAGTTCTTC,CASSQTSGRDNEQFF,TRBV7-9,once,TRBJ2-1,TRBD2
TGTGCCAGCAGTCCCCCGGGAGGGACCCAGTACTTC,CASSPPGGTQYF,TRBV28,-,TRBJ2-5,TRBD2
TGTGCCAGCAGCGTAGGACAGGGGGCTACGATGAACACTGAAGCTTTCTTT,CASSVGQGATMNTEAFF,TRBV9,-,TRBJ1-1,TRBD1
TGTGCCGGTTTGGGAGATGTGGACACCGGGGAGCTGTTTTTT,CAGLGDVDTGELFF,TRBV11-2,once,TRBJ2-2,-
TGTGCCAGCAGCCCCGGGACTAGCGGGAGACGAGTGGGAGAGACCCAGTACTTC,CASSPGTSGRRVGETQYF,TRBV7-2,few,TRBJ2-5,TRBD2
TGTGCCAGCACTGAGCGGGGGACATTAGGCAAAAACAGTCAGTACTTC,CASTERGTLGKNSQYF,TRBV6-1,few,TRBJ2-4,TRBD2
TGTGCCAGCAGCCGGGGACAGAACACTGAAGCTTTCTTT,CASSRGQNTEAFF,TRBV7-2,few,TRBJ1-1,-
TGCGCCAGCAGCTTGGGTGGACAGGGCAGTCAGCCCCAGCATTTT,CASSLGGQGSQPQHF,TRBV5-1,once,TRBJ1-5,TRBD1
TGTGCCAGCAGTTCCGGGAGGACAGGGGGGAACTATGGCTACACCTTC,CASSSGRTGGNYGYTF,TRBV27,-,TRBJ1-2,TRBD1
TGTGCCAGCAGACACACCCCACAGGGGGCGGGAGGTGGCTACACCTTC,CASRHTPQGAGGGYTF,TRBV27,-,TRBJ1-2,TRBD1
TGCGCCAGCAGCCAATCCGGGACAGGGGGCCCAGATACGCAGTATTTT,CASSQSGTGGPDTQYF,TRBV4-3,-,TRBJ2-3,TRBD1
TGCGCCAGCAGCCAAGGGCGGCAGCCTAACTATGGCTACACCTTC,CASSQGRQPNYGYTF,TRBV4-3,-,TRBJ1-2,-
TGCGGGGGAGACAGGGGTGACTATGGCTACACCTTC,CGGDRGDYGYTF,TRBV30,few,TRBJ1-2,TRBD1
TGTGCCAGCAGTCCCCGGACTTTTTTGCAGTACTTC,CASSPRTFLQYF,TRBV28,-,TRBJ2-7,-
TGTGCCGGTCCTCTGACGGGGGACAGCAATCAGCCCCAGCATTTT,CAGPLTGDSNQPQHF,TRBV21-1,-,TRBJ1-5,-
TGTGCCACCAGCAGAGTAGGGGGGGACACTGAAGCTTTCTTT,CATSRVGGDTEAFF,TRBV15,-,TRBJ1-1,-
TGTGCCAGCAGCCCCAGGGGGGCCGGGGCCAACGTCCTGACTTTC,CASSPRGAGANVLTF,TRBV7-6,few,TRBJ2-6,-
TGTGCCTGGGGTGGGACAGTCAAAAACAGTCAGTACTTC,CAWGGTVKNSQYF,TRBV30,-,TRBJ2-4,TRBD1